The 21 T cell receptor beta chains listed next were all sequenced from one sample in a study of blood T cell repertoires in COVID-19. Assay used: immunoSEQ multiplex PCR; TCRdb lists only in-frame clones, some missing. The table lists roughly 320,000 clones, 85% to 95% of them singletons. The sequenced sample consisted of PBMCs or T cells enriched from blood (not recorded which). The receptors derive from a woman in her thirties who had been exposed to COVID-19.

This clone has a single count. V gene TRBV6-5 combines with J gene TRBJ2-7; the D gene is possibly TRBD1 (5 bases). V was clipped by 8 bases and J by 6 bases, with 17 bases between them. Germline values: CDR1 MNHEY, CDR2 SVGAGI. CDR3 size: 13 residues. The CDR3 sequence: CASRGQGIREQYF. The CDR3 DNA reads as TGTGCCAGCCGCGGCCAGGGAATCCGCGAGCAGTACTTC.

The chain links TRBV13 to TRBJ2-3, with a weak D call TRBD1 (5 bases). The CDR3 is made up of 13 amino acids. The V end was cut by 5 bases, the J end by 0 bases, with 6 bases between. CDR1 and CDR2 (germline): PRHDT, FYEKMQ (reference sequence). Here the CDR3 reads CASSRQSTDTQYF. CDR3 sequence (DNA): TGTGCCAGCAGCCGACAGAGCACAGATACGCAGTATTTT. Supplemented by reference TRBV13 and TRBJ2-3, the full variable domain reads AAGVIQSPRHLIKEKRETATLKCYPIPRHDTVYWYQQGPGQDPQFLISFYEKMQSDKGSIPDRFSAQQFSDYHSELNMSSLELGDSALYFCASSRQSTDTQYFGPGTRLTVL.

The chain has TRBV12-3 or TRBV12-4 and TRBJ1-3; possibly TRBD1 for D (5 bases). The CDR3 length is 13 residues. Trimming took 4 bases from V and 4 from J, leaving 8 bases between them. In DNA form, the CDR3 reads TGTGCCAGCAGTTCAGGGCGAGGAAACACCATATATTTT. Protein product: CASSSGRGNTIYF.

This sequence joins TRBV11-2 and TRBJ1-5; D possibly corresponds to TRBD1 (5 bases). This CDR3 contains 15 residues. Trimming took off 1 base at V and 6 bases at J, with 13 bases between the two ends. Germline CDR1 SGHAT, CDR2 FQNNGV. CDR3 residues: CASSLGQKRSQPQHF. CDR3 in DNA: TGTGCCAGCAGCTTAGGACAGAAAAGGAGTCAGCCCCAGCATTTT.

V is TRBV20-1 and J is TRBJ1-1; D unresolved. The CDR3 loop spans 14 amino acids. Germline CDR1 reads DFQATT; CDR2 reads SNEGSKA (reference sequence). Between the trimmed V and J ends, which lost 3 bases and 1 base, there was a span of 12 bases. The CDR3 loop reads CSASSEMWNTEAFF. CDR3 nucleotides: TGCAGTGCTAGTAGTGAGATGTGGAACACTGAAGCTTTCTTT.

V and J are TRBV7-9 and TRBJ2-3; D is uncertain. V was shortened by 0 bases and J by 3 bases, with 4 bases between the two germline ends. Germline V gene lookup returns CDR1 SEHNR and CDR2 FQNEAQ (reference sequence). This CDR3 region has 13 residues. The CDR3 DNA reads TGTGCCAGCAGCTTAGCCCAGACAGATACGCAGTATTTT. Translated, it gives CASSLAQTDTQYF.

The genes are TRBV6-5 and TRBJ2-6; D is unresolved. Germline assignment: CDR1 MNHEY and CDR2 SVGAGI. Trimming took off 0 bases at V and 2 bases at J, with 5 bases between the two ends. The CDR3 totals 15 residues. The CDR3 reads CASSYSSAGANVLTF. DNA for the CDR3: TGTGCCAGCAGTTACTCATCGGCTGGGGCCAACGTCCTGACTTTC.

This chain joins TRBV6-5 and TRBJ1-1; D perhaps matches TRBD1 (5 bases). This CDR3 is built from 13 residues. Germline loops: CDR1 MNHEY, CDR2 SVGAGI. V lost 6 bases to trimming and J lost 8 bases, with 16 bases between them. The CDR3 nucleotides read TGTGCCAGCAGCCTAAAGGGGAGGACGGAAGCTTTCTTT. Translating it yields CASSLKGRTEAFF.

The rearrangement joins TRBV5-5 to TRBJ1-1, with a tentative D call TRBD1 (5 bases). The CDR3 has 14 residues. Between the trimmed V and J ends, which lost 3 bases and 6 bases, there was a span of 15 bases. In germline, CDR1 is SGHKS, CDR2 YYEKEE (reference sequence). CDR3 region: CASSWGLPEAEAFF. For the CDR3, the DNA is TGTGCCAGCAGCTGGGGACTCCCCGAGGCTGAAGCTTTCTTT. The variable domain in full, completed from reference TRBV5-5 and TRBJ1-1, reads DAGVTQSPTHLIKTRGQQVTLRCSPISGHKSVSWYQQVLGQGPQFIFQYYEKEERGRGNFPDRFSARQFPNYSSELNVNALLLGDSALYLCASSWGLPEAEAFFGQGTRLTVV.

The V call is TRBV3-1 (or the pseudogene TRBV3-2), the J call TRBJ2-2; weak D call: TRBD2 (6 bases). Trimming removed 5 bases at V and 5 bases at J, with 18 bases between. The length of the CDR3 is 16 residues. The germline CDR1 and CDR2 sequences are LGHDT and YNNKEL (reference sequence). The CDR3 DNA reads TGTGCCAGCAGCATCCAACTCCCCCTAGCGACCGGGGAGCTGTTTTTT. Protein: CASSIQLPLATGELFF.

The V and J genes are TRBV27 and TRBJ2-4; D gene uncertain. Germline CDR1 MNHEY, CDR2 SMNVEV (reference sequence). This CDR3 has 15 residues. V was shortened by 5 bases and J by 1 base, with 12 bases between the two germline ends. CDR3 in DNA: TGTGCCAGCAGTCCGACCGACTGGGCCAAAAACATTCAGTACTTC. This gives the protein CASSPTDWAKNIQYF.

V and J are TRBV7-9 and TRBJ2-1; perhaps TRBD1 as D (5 bases). Germline V CDR1 and CDR2: SEHNR, FQNEAQ (reference sequence). The ends were cut back, 3 bases at V and 10 bases at J, with 13 bases in the middle. There are 13 residues in the CDR3. CDR3 sequence (DNA): TGTGCCAGCAGCTTCATCCGGAACAGGGAGCAGTTCTTC. Protein product: CASSFIRNREQFF.

This chain uses TRBV10-3 with TRBJ2-3; perhaps TRBD2 as D (6 bases). Trimming took off 10 bases at V and 5 bases at J, with 16 bases between the two ends. Germline-derived CDR1 and CDR2 are ENHRY and SYGVKD. The CDR3 length is 13 residues. Here the CDR3 DNA reads TGTGCCACTCAGCCGGGACTTAGAGATACGCAGTATTTT. Amino acid sequence: CATQPGLRDTQYF.

This clone was counted a single time. The chain uses TRBV9 and TRBJ1-3; D is possibly TRBD1 (5 bases). V was clipped by 0 bases and J by 4 bases, with 11 bases between them. The CDR3 is made up of 15 amino acids. Germline V gene sequence: CDR1 SGDLS, CDR2 YYNGEE. The CDR3 region has the DNA TGTGCCAGCAGCGTAGAGGACACGAGGGGAAACACCATATATTTT. Residues: CASSVEDTRGNTIYF. Together with reference TRBV9 and TRBJ1-3, the CDR3 gives the full variable domain: DSGVTQTPKHLITATGQRVTLRCSPRSGDLSVYWYQQSLDQGLQFLIQYYNGEERAKGNILERFSAQQFPDLHSELNLSSLELGDSALYFCASSVEDTRGNTIYFGEGSWLTVV.

The chain links TRBV9 to TRBJ1-1; TRBD1 might be the D (5 bases). The CDR3 has 14 residues. CDR1 SGDLS and CDR2 YYNGEE come from the germline V gene. Trimming took off 6 bases at V and 6 bases at J, with 18 bases between the two ends. The CDR3 DNA is TGTGCCAGCACCGCCAGCGCGGTAGGGGCTGAAGCTTTCTTT. Translating it yields CASTASAVGAEAFF.

This sequence joins TRBV11-2 and TRBJ1-2; 11 positions match TRBD1. V shed 5 bases and J 8 bases; nucleotides not matched to a gene: 13. CDR1 SGHAT and CDR2 FQNNGV come from the germline V gene. CDR3 length equals 16 residues. The CDR3: CASSPTRTGGAGGYTF. The CDR3 DNA reads TGTGCCAGCAGCCCGACTCGGACAGGGGGCGCGGGGGGCTACACCTTC.

This chain links TRBV6-5 with TRBJ2-7, with 7 bases matching TRBD1. CDR1 and CDR2 from the germline V gene are MNHEY and SVGAGI. The V segment lost 5 bases and the J segment 5 bases; nucleotides outside the gene matches: 9. This CDR3 has 14 residues. This CDR3 is CASSQRQGPDEQYF. The CDR3 DNA follows: TGTGCCAGCAGTCAACGACAGGGCCCGGACGAGCAGTACTTC.

The genes are TRBV9 and TRBJ2-2; D may be TRBD1 (5 bases). Trimming took 3 bases from V and 7 from J, leaving 10 bases between them. Germline CDR1 is SGDLS and CDR2 is YYNGEE. CDR3 size: 13 residues. CDR3 protein: CASSGTFSGELFF. DNA of the CDR3: TGTGCCAGCAGCGGGACATTCAGCGGGGAGCTGTTTTTT. Filled out from reference TRBV9 and TRBJ2-2, the complete variable domain reads DSGVTQTPKHLITATGQRVTLRCSPRSGDLSVYWYQQSLDQGLQFLIQYYNGEERAKGNILERFSAQQFPDLHSELNLSSLELGDSALYFCASSGTFSGELFFGEGSRLTVL.

J is TRBJ2-7 and V is TRBV4-2; D is unresolved. This CDR3 is built from 16 residues. Trimming cost V 0 bases and J 3 bases, with 15 bases left between them. The germline gives CDR1 LGHNA, CDR2 YNFKEQ. CDR3 residues: CASSQDHWVTGYEQYF. As DNA, the CDR3 is TGTGCCAGCAGCCAAGATCATTGGGTGACGGGCTACGAGCAGTACTTC.

V usage is TRBV4-3 and J usage is TRBJ1-2, with D maybe TRBD1 (5 bases). Looked up from germline, CDR1 is LGHNA and CDR2 is YSLEER. CDR3 length: 14 amino acids. V was pared by 0 bases and J by 8 bases, with 13 bases between. This CDR3 is CASSQEGRVSGYTF. CDR3 in DNA: TGCGCCAGCAGCCAAGAAGGCAGGGTGAGCGGCTACACCTTC.

The rearrangement links TRBV4-1 to TRBJ2-3; TRBD2 matches at 8 bases. The trim removed 0 bases at V and 1 base at J, leaving 6 bases unmatched. The CDR3 sequence is 17 residues long. The germline V gene has CDR1 MGHRA and CDR2 YSYEKL. CDR3 region: CASSQEDATSGTDTQYF. The CDR3 DNA reads TGCGCCAGCAGCCAAGAAGACGCGACTAGCGGCACAGATACGCAGTATTTT.